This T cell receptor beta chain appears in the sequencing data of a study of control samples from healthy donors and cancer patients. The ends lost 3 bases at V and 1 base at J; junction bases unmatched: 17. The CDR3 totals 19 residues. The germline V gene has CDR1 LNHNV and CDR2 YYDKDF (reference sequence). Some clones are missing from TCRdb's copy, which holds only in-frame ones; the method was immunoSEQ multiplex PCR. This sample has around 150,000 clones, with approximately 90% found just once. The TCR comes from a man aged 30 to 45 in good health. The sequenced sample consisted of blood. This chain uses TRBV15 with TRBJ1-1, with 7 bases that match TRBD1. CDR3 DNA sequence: TGTGCCACCAGCAGGGGGACGGGGACAGTTAAATCATCGAACACTGAAGCTTTCTTT. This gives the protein CATSRGTGTVKSSNTEAFF. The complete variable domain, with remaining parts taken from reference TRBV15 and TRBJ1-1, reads DAMVIQNPRYQVTQFGKPVTLSCSQTLNHNVMYWYQQKSSQAPKLLFHYYDKDFNNEADTPDNFQSRRPNTSFCFLDIRSPGLGDTAMYLCATSRGTGTVKSSNTEAFFGQGTRLTVV.